Listed below are T cell receptor beta chains from one sample, sequenced in a study of blood T cell repertoires in COVID-19. TCRdb's table, derived via immunoSEQ multiplex PCR, lists solely in-frame clones and lacks some. Of 330,000 or so clones listed, approximately 89% are singletons. The specimen was peripheral blood. The receptors originated from a woman in her sixties or seventies with COVID-19, enrolled during active disease. Each CDR3 is given with its conserved first and last residue. Each record gives: V gene, J gene, D gene, clone size, CDR3 protein, CDR3 DNA. D genes are given only for firm matches. Clone size, where shown, is once, few, many, or a class for clones that have expanded.

v_gene: TRBV5-1; j_gene: TRBJ1-2; d_gene: TRBD1; abundance: NA; CDR3aa: CASSLGTGDGYTF; CDR3nt: TGCGCCAGCAGCTTGGGGACAGGGGATGGCTACACCTTC
v_gene: TRBV18; j_gene: TRBJ1-4; d_gene: NA; abundance: NA; CDR3aa: CASSPRVGELGEKLFF; CDR3nt: TGTGCCAGCTCACCACGGGTCGGGGAGTTGGGCGAAAAACTGTTTTTT
v_gene: TRBV29-1; j_gene: TRBJ1-1; d_gene: NA; abundance: NA; CDR3aa: CSGTWGSTEAFF; CDR3nt: TGCAGCGGGACCTGGGGCAGTACTGAAGCTTTCTTT
v_gene: TRBV3-1/TRBV3-2; j_gene: TRBJ1-2; d_gene: TRBD1; abundance: few; CDR3aa: CASSQWTGGSFTF; CDR3nt: TGTGCCAGCAGCCAATGGACAGGGGGCTCGTTCACCTTC
v_gene: TRBV28; j_gene: TRBJ2-3; d_gene: TRBD1; abundance: NA; CDR3aa: CASSFGTGPDTQYF; CDR3nt: TGTGCCAGCAGTTTCGGGACAGGGCCAGATACGCAGTATTTT
v_gene: TRBV9; j_gene: TRBJ1-2; d_gene: TRBD1; abundance: NA; CDR3aa: CASSTSRADRDGGYTF; CDR3nt: TGTGCCAGCAGCACCAGCCGGGCAGACAGGGACGGTGGCTACACCTTC
v_gene: TRBV2; j_gene: TRBJ1-4; d_gene: NA; abundance: NA; CDR3aa: CASSVRGLAEKLFF; CDR3nt: TGTGCCAGCAGTGTTAGGGGGTTAGCAGAAAAACTGTTTTTT
v_gene: TRBV5-4; j_gene: TRBJ2-2; d_gene: TRBD1; abundance: NA; CDR3aa: CASSFPGQGATGELFF; CDR3nt: TGTGCCAGCAGCTTCCCGGGACAGGGGGCGACCGGGGAGCTGTTTTTT
v_gene: TRBV2; j_gene: TRBJ1-6; d_gene: TRBD1; abundance: NA; CDR3aa: CASSKDRDRNSPLHF; CDR3nt: TGTGCCAGCAGCAAAGACCGGGACAGGAATTCACCCCTCCACTTT
v_gene: TRBV4-2; j_gene: TRBJ2-1; d_gene: TRBD2; abundance: once; CDR3aa: CASSQEGTSGGDDEQFF; CDR3nt: TGTGCCAGCAGCCAAGAGGGGACTAGCGGGGGGGATGATGAGCAGTTCTTC
v_gene: TRBV27; j_gene: TRBJ1-3; d_gene: NA; abundance: once; CDR3aa: CASSLKHSGNTIYF; CDR3nt: TGTGCCAGCAGTTTAAAGCACTCTGGAAACACCATATATTTT
v_gene: TRBV15; j_gene: TRBJ1-6; d_gene: NA; abundance: NA; CDR3aa: CATSRDRGGNSPLHF; CDR3nt: TGTGCCACCAGCAGAGATAGAGGGGGTAATTCACCCCTCCACTTT
v_gene: TRBV5-1; j_gene: TRBJ1-1; d_gene: NA; abundance: few; CDR3aa: CASSLRENTEAFF; CDR3nt: TGCGCCAGCAGCTTGCGGGAGAACACTGAAGCTTTCTTT
v_gene: TRBV2; j_gene: TRBJ1-4; d_gene: TRBD1; abundance: NA; CDR3aa: CASSYSTGSNEKLFF; CDR3nt: TGTGCCAGCAGCTACTCGACAGGGTCTAATGAAAAACTGTTTTTT
v_gene: TRBV6-5; j_gene: TRBJ1-1; d_gene: TRBD1; abundance: NA; CDR3aa: CASSWDRGGTEAFF; CDR3nt: TGTGCCAGCAGTTGGGACAGGGGGGGCACTGAAGCTTTCTTT
v_gene: TRBV28; j_gene: TRBJ1-6; d_gene: TRBD1; abundance: once; CDR3aa: CASSFPGGYNSPLHF; CDR3nt: TGTGCCAGCAGTTTCCCAGGGGGCTATAATTCACCCCTCCACTTT
v_gene: TRBV18; j_gene: TRBJ1-6; d_gene: NA; abundance: NA; CDR3aa: CASSTSSYNSPLHF; CDR3nt: TGTGCCAGCTCAACGAGCTCCTATAATTCACCCCTCCACTTT
v_gene: TRBV11-2; j_gene: TRBJ1-1; d_gene: NA; abundance: NA; CDR3aa: CASSLQVNTEAFF; CDR3nt: TGTGCCAGCAGCTTACAGGTGAACACTGAAGCTTTCTTT
v_gene: TRBV5-3; j_gene: TRBJ1-1; d_gene: TRBD1; abundance: NA; CDR3aa: CARSAPGGKAFF; CDR3nt: TGTGCCAGAAGCGCCCCAGGGGGCAAAGCTTTCTTT
v_gene: TRBV2; j_gene: TRBJ1-2; d_gene: TRBD1; abundance: NA; CDR3aa: CASRSTGGALDGYTF; CDR3nt: TGTGCCAGCAGATCCACAGGGGGCGCGTTGGACGGCTACACCTTC